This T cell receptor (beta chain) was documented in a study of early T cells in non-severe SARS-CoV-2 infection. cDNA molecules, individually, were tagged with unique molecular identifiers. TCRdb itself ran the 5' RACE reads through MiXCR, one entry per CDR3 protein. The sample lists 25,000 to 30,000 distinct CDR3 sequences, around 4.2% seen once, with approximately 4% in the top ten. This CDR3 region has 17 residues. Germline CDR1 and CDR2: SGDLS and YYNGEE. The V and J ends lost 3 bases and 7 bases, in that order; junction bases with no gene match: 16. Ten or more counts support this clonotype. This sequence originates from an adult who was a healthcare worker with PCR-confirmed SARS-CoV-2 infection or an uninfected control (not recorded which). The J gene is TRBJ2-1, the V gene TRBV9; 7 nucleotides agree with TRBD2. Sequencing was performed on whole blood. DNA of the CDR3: TGTGCCAGCAGCGCCCGGATTTGGGATGGGGAGGGAAATGAGCAGTTCTTC. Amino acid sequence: CASSARIWDGEGNEQFF.